This T cell receptor (beta chain) was sequenced in a study of T cell responses to AZD1222 COVID-19 vaccine. This clone was detected only a few times. Its cognate antigen is unknown. V lost 7 bases and J lost 18; bases outside the gene matches: 17. Per the germline V gene, CDR1 is MNHNY and CDR2 is SVGAGI (reference sequence). There are 15 residues in the CDR3. Overall study results and limits: Dominant at 160-218 and 743-854, vaccine-associated CD4 TCRs also spanned spike. Donors skewed white British and female; clonal diversity was possibly underestimated. Within unmutated variant regions lay the reported targets of nearly half of spike-specific TCRs.

Profiling relied on immunoSEQ multiplex PCR, and the TCRdb table lists in-frame clones only, not all of them. Here the sample spans about 120,000 clones, approximately 90% being singletons. The sequence was obtained from an adult in good health. The chain joins TRBV6-6 to TRBJ1-6, with 11 bases that match TRBD1. Here the sequenced sample was peripheral blood, taken on day 0 of AZD1222 vaccination. CDR3 loop: CASTPSPGTGGQGHF. The CDR3 DNA sequence: TGTGCCAGCACTCCCTCCCCGGGGACAGGGGGACAAGGCCACTTT.